What follows is one T cell receptor beta chain and its context. No cognate antigen has been identified for it. It has no much larger one-base neighbor in the sample; base qualities were not kept. This entry comes from a study of shared clonotypes between healthy human individuals (dated by TCRdb to 2019 to 2021). Broadly, across the study: Three men and two women, aged 18 to 49 years, made up the cohort. Per donor, three plates each were used for CD4 naive and CD4 memory, two for CD8 naive, and one for CD8 memory. Per donor, leukapheresis produced somewhere between about 0.9 and 9 billion PBMCs. Libraries were prepared and TCR repertoires were sequenced by different laboratories using diverse techniques, in order to increase sequencing depth and limit assay-specific biases. To estimate repertoire size and how much clonotypes are shared between individuals, the study performed deep sequencing of blood TCR repertoires from about five healthy adults.

Donors were healthy HIV-negative adults with no recently reported acute infections or vaccinations. Every donor was a Caucasian adult living in Nashville, Tennessee, USA. CD4+ T cells were enriched by magnetic negative selection, after which naive cells were positively selected on CD45RA and the negative fraction was taken as the memory subset. Blood was obtained by leukapheresis, after which PBMCs were separated by Ficoll-Histopaque density gradient centrifugation and cryopreserved in liquid nitrogen vapor phase. Purity and quantity of every magnetically sorted T cell population were checked by analytical flow cytometry. Genomic DNA was isolated from each sorted fraction and quantified by UV absorbance on a Nanodrop 2000c. The CDR3 sequence holds 18 residues, the cysteine and phenylalanine included. The read is trimmed to its CDR3 DNA, 54 bases read in frame from base 1. Taken from the germline V gene, the CDR1 and CDR2 loops are MDHEN and SYDVKM. V sheds 1 base and J sheds 2 bases, leaving 18 bases between their ends.

The study at large found these results: Pairwise subsampling led to the expectation that sequencing depth would affect the degree of clonotype sharing among donors. Naive subsets generally had larger estimated clonotype richness than memory subsets did. Incomplete sequencing was indicated by rarefaction of sorted-subset datasets, despite the large sequencing depth. Only blood was sampled, and tissue TCR repertoires likely differ from those in blood. About 5% of naive CD4, around 3.6% of naive CD8, 2.3% of memory CD4, and around 0.4% of memory CD8 clonotypes were shared across four donors. Compared with non-shared clonotypes, the clonotypes found in all four sorted-subset donors had higher generation probabilities. The small number of donors limited the genetic and exposure-history diversity represented.

Using the deep immunoSEQ assay, multiplex PCR amplified TCR CDR3 regions from genomic DNA. For each cell subset, the extracted genomic DNA was distributed evenly across all wells of several immunoSEQ 96-well plates, and each plate served as one replicate. Each replicate PCR for sorted subsets received approximately 200 ng genomic DNA, equal to around 32,000 T cell genomes. Purified libraries were quantified with a Qubit 3.0 fluorometer, sized on a Bioanalyzer 2100, and re-quantified with the KAPA Library Quantification kit. A separate single-read 150-cycle Illumina NextSeq 550 flow cell was used to sequence each immunoSEQ 96-well plate. Regarding the original processing steps: Because the immunoSEQ output included only junctional sequences and no quality scores, the filtering could not be the same as the filtering used for full-length reads. Sequences were annotated with PyIR, a Python wrapper for IgBLAST v1.9, using IMGT germline references to assign V/J genes and CDR3. Any read was removed if the V/J assignment was weak (E-value above 1e-6), the CDR3 was missing, or the read contained stop codons, out-of-frame junctions, or ambiguous translated residues. V3J clonotypes were defined as sequences sharing an identical inferred V gene, J gene, and CDR3 amino acid sequence. To compute the percentage overlap between repertoires, the number of shared unique clonotypes was divided by the size of the smaller repertoire. RTK rarefaction, the Chao1 estimator, and Recon v2.1 estimates of unobserved clonotypes were used to assess repertoire richness. OLGA was used to compute generation probabilities for all TCRbeta clonotypes that the gDNA method yielded from a few donors. TCRdb's version of the immuneACCESS table is confined to in-frame rearrangements and falls short of the full clone set. An unresolved V gene accounts for under half of the shortfall where checked; the remainder is of unknown origin. The V and J calls and the clone size are those of that table, but D and trimming were determined from the DNA. The sample includes over a million clones, with 75% to 85% observed a single time. The top ten constitute around 0.6% of the sample.

The chain is encoded by TRBV28 joined to TRBJ2-4, and possibly TRBD1, on 6 matching bases. The sample was memory CD4+ T cells from PBMCs. Explained via the paper, the cell subset or site label denotes: CD45RA-negative fraction. The receptor's source is a young man in good health. Some clones in this sample may be carry-over from other donors' samples. DNA sequence: TGTGCCAGCAGTTTATTCCCCGGAGTCAGGGGATCCAAAAACATTCAGTACTTC. It translates to CASSLFPGVRGSKNIQYF.